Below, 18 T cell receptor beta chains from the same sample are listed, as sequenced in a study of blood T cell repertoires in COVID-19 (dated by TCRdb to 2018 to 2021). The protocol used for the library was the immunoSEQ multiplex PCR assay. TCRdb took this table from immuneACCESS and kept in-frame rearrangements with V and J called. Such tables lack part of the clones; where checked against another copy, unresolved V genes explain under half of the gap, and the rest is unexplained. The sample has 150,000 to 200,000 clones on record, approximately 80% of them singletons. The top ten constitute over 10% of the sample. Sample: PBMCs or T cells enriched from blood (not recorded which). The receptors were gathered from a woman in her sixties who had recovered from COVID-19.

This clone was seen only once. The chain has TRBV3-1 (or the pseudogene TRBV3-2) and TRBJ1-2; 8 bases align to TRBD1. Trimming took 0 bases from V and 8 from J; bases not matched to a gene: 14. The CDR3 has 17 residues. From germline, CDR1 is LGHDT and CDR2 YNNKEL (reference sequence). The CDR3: CASSQDRVGQGAGGYTF. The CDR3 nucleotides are TGTGCCAGCAGCCAAGATCGAGTTGGGCAGGGGGCGGGAGGCTACACCTTC.

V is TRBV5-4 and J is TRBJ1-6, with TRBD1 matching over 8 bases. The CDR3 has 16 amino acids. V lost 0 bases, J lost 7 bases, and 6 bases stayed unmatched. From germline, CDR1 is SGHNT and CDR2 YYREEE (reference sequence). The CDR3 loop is CASSLGQGTKNSPLHF. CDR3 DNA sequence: TGTGCCAGCAGCTTGGGACAGGGGACAAAAAATTCACCCCTCCACTTT.

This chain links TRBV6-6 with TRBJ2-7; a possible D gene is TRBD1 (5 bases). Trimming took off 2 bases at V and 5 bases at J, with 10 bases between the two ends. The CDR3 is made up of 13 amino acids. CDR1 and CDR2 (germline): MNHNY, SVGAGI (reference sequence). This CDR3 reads CASSYPTDHEQYF. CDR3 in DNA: TGTGCCAGCAGTTACCCGACAGATCACGAGCAGTACTTC.

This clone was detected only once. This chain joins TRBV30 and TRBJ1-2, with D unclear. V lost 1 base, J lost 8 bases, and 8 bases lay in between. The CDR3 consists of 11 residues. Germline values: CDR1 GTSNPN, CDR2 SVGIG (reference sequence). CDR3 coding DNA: TGTGCCTGGAGTGGTTACATCGGCTACACCTTC. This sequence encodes CAWSGYIGYTF.

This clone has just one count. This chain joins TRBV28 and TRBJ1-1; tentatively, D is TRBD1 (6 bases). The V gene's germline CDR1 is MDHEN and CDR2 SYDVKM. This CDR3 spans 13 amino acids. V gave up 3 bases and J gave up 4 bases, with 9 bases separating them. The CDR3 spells CASSFARGTEAFF. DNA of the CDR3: TGTGCCAGCAGTTTTGCCAGGGGCACTGAAGCTTTCTTT.

The CDR3 DNA reads TGTGCCAGCAGTGAATCCGGGACAGGTGCCCAGCCCCAGCATTTT. Its protein is CASSESGTGAQPQHF. The rearrangement uses TRBV25-1 and TRBJ1-5; TRBD1 agrees at 8 bases. J lost 7 bases, V lost 1 base, and 6 bases had no gene match. Germline CDR1 is MGHDK and CDR2 is SYGVNS. The length of the CDR3 is 15 residues.

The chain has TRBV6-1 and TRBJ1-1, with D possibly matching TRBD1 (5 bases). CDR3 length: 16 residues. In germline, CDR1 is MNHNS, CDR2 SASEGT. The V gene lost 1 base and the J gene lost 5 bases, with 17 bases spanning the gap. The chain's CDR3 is CASSEVWTPTGTEAFF. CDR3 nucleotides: TGTGCCAGCAGTGAAGTTTGGACACCTACAGGAACTGAAGCTTTCTTT.

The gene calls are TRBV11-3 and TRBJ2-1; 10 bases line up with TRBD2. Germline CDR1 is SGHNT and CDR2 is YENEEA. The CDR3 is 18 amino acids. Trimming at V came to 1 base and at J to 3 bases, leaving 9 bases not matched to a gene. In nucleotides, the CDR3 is TGTGCCAGCAGCTTAGGCGGTTCCTTAGCGGGGGGCTACAATGAGCAGTTCTTC. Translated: CASSLGGSLAGGYNEQFF.

The chain's CDR3 is CSGSSTGDEQFF. The CDR3 DNA follows: TGCAGCGGATCTTCTACAGGGGACGAGCAGTTCTTC. The rearrangement uses TRBV29-1 and TRBJ2-1, with TRBD1 matching 7 bases. This CDR3 region has 12 residues. Germline V CDR1 and CDR2: SQVTM, ANQGSEA. The ends lost 7 bases at V and 10 bases at J; junction bases unmatched: 10.

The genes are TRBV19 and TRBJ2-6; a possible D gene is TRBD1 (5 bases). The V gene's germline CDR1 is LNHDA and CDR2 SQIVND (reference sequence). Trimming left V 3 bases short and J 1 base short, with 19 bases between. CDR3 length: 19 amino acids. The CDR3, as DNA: TGTGCCAGTAGTATTTCGTTGGCAGGGCGAAATTCTGGGGCCAACGTCCTGACTTTC. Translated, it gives CASSISLAGRNSGANVLTF.

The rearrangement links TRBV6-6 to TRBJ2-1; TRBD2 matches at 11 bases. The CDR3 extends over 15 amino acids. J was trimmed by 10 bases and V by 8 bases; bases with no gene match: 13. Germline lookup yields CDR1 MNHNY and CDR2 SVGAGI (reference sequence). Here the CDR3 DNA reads TGTGCCAGCTCGTCCCTTACTAGCGGGAGAGGAGAGCAGTTCTTC. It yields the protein CASSSLTSGRGEQFF.

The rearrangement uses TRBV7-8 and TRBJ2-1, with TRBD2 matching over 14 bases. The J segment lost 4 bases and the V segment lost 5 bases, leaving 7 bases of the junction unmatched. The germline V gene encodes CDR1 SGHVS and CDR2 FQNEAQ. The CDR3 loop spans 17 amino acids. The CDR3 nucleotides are TGTGCCAGCAGCGCTAGACTAGCGGGAGGGATATACAATGAGCAGTTCTTC. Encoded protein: CASSARLAGGIYNEQFF.

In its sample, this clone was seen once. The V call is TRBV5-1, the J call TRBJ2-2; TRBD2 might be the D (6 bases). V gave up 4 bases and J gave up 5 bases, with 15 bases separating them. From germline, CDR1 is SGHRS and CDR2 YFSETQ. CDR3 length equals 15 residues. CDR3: CASSPLTSITGELFF. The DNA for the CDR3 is TGCGCCAGCAGCCCCTTGACTAGTATTACCGGGGAGCTGTTTTTT.

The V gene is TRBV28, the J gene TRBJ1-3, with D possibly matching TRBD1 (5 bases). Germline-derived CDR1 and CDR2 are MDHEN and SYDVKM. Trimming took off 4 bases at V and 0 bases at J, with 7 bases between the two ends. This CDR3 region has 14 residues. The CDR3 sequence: CASSSGGSGNTIYF. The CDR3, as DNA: TGTGCCAGCAGTTCGGGGGGCTCTGGAAACACCATATATTTT.

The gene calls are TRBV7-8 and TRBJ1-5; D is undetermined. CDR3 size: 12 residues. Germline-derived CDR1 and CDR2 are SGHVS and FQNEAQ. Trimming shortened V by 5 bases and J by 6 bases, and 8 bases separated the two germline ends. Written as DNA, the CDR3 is TGTGCCAGCAGCCCCGTCGGTCAGCCCCAGCATTTT. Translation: CASSPVGQPQHF.

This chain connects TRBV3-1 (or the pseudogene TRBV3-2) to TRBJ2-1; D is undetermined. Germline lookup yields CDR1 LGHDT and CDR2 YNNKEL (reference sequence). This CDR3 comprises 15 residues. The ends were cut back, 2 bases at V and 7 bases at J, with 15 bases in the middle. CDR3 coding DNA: TGTGCCAGCAGCCAAAGTAGAACTTCTTTGAATGAGCAGTTCTTC. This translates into CASSQSRTSLNEQFF.

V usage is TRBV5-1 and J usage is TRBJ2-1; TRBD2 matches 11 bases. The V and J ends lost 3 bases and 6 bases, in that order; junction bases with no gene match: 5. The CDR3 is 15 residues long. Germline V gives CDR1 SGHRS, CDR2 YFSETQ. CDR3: CASSSLAGGLNEQFF. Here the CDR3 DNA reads TGCGCCAGCAGCTCCCTAGCGGGGGGCCTCAATGAGCAGTTCTTC.

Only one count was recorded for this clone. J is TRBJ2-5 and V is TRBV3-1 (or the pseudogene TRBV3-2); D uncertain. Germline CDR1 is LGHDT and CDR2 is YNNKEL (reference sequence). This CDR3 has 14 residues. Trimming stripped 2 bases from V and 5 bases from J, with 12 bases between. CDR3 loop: CASSQWSRRETQYF. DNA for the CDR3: TGTGCCAGCAGCCAATGGAGTCGGCGGGAGACCCAGTACTTC.